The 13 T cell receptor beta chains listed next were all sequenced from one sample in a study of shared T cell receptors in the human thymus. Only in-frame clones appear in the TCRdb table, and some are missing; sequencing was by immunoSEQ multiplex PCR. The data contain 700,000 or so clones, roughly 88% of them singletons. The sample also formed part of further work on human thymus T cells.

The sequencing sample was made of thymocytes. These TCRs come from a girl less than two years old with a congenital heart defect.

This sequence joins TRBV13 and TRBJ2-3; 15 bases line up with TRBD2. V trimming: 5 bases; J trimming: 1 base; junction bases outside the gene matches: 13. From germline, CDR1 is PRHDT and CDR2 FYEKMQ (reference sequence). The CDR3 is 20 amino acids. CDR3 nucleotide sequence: TGTGCCAGCAGCGACGGGACTAGCGGGGGGTTGGTTAACGGCACAGATACGCAGTATTTT. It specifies CASSDGTSGGLVNGTDTQYF. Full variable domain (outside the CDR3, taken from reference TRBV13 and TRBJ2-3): AAGVIQSPRHLIKEKRETATLKCYPIPRHDTVYWYQQGPGQDPQFLISFYEKMQSDKGSIPDRFSAQQFSDYHSELNMSSLELGDSALYFCASSDGTSGGLVNGTDTQYFGPGTRLTVL.

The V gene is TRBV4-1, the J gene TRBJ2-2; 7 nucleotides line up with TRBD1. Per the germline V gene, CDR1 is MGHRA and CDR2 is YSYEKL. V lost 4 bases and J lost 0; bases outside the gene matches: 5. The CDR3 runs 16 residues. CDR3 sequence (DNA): TGCGCCAGCAGCCTTACGGACAGGTCGAACACCGGGGAGCTGTTTTTT. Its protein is CASSLTDRSNTGELFF.

CDR3 amino acids: CASSLCGRTGGFRAYNSPLHF. The DNA of the CDR3 is TGTGCCAGCAGTTTATGTGGGCGGACAGGGGGATTTAGAGCCTATAATTCACCCCTCCACTTT. The J gene is TRBJ1-6, the V gene TRBV28; 10 nucleotides align to TRBD1. CDR3 length: 21 residues. V dropped 0 bases and J dropped 2; count of bases not matched to a gene: 13. Germline V gene sequence: CDR1 MDHEN, CDR2 SYDVKM.

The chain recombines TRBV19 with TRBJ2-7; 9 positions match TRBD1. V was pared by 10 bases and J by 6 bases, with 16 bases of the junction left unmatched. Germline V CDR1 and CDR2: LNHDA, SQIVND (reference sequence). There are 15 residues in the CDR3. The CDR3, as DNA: TGTGCCACGAGAGCCAGGGACAGGGTAATGCGCGAGCAGTACTTC. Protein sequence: CATRARDRVMREQYF.

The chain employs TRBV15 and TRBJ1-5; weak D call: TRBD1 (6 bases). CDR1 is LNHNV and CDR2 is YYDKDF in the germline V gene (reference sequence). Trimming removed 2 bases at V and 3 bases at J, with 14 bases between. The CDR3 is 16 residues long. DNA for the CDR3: TGTGCCACCAGCAGATCTCAGGGGTATGACAATCAGCCCCAGCATTTT. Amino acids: CATSRSQGYDNQPQHF.

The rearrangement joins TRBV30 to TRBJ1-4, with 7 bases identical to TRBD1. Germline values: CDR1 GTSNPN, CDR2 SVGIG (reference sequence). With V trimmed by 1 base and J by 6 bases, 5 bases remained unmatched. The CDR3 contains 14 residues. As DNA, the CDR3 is TGTGCCTGGAGTGGAGGACAGGCGGATGAAAAACTGTTTTTT. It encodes CAWSGGQADEKLFF.

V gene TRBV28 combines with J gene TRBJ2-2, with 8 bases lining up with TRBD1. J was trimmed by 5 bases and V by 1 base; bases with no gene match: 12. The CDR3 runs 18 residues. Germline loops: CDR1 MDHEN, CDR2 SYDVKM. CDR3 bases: TGTGCCAGCAGTTTATCGGCAGGGGGCGCGGGTTCAACCGGGGAGCTGTTTTTT. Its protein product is CASSLSAGGAGSTGELFF.

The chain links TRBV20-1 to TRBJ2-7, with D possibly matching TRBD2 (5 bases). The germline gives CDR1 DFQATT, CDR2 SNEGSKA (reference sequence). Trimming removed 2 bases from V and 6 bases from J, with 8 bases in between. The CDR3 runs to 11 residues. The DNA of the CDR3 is TGCAGTGCTAGACGGGGTAGCGAGCAGTACTTC. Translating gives CSARRGSEQYF.

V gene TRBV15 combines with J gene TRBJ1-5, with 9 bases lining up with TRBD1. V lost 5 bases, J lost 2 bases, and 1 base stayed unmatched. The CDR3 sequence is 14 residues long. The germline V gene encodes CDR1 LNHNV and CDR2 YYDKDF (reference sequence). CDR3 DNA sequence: TGTGCCACCAGCGGGACAGGGCGCAATCAGCCCCAGCATTTT. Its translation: CATSGTGRNQPQHF.

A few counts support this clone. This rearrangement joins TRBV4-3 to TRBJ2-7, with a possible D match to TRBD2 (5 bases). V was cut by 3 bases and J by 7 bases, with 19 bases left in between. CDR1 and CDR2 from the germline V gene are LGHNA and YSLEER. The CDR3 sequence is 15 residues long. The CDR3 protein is CASSHSAKRGYEQYF. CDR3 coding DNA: TGCGCCAGCAGCCACTCGGCCAAGCGAGGGTATGAGCAGTACTTC.

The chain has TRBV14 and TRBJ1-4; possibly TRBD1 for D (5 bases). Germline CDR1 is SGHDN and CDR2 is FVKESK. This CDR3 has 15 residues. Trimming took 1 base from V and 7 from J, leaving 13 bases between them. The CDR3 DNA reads TGTGCCAGCAGCCAAGGGGGTTCTACAGGTGAAAAACTGTTTTTT. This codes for CASSQGGSTGEKLFF.

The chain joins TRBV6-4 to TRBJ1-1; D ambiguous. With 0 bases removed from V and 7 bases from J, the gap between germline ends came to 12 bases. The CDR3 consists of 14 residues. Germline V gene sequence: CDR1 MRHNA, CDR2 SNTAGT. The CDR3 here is CASSDSGGISEAFF. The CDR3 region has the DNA TGTGCCAGCAGTGACTCCGGAGGGATCAGTGAAGCTTTCTTT.

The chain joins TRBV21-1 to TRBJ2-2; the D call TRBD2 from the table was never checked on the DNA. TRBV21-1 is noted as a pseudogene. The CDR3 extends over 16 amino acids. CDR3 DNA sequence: TGTGCCAGCAGCAATGGCGGGGGGGCCAGATCCGGGGAGCTGTTTTTT. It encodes CASSNGGGARSGELFF.